The present TCR beta chain was sequenced within a study of blood T cell repertoires in COVID-19. Study background: Specimens from acute and convalescent COVID-19 originated in the United States, Italy and Spain. The analysed material was cDNA or gDNA that came from T cells, B-cell-depleted T cells, or PBMCs.

Study processing details: Scientists estimated how many nucleated cells there were by amplifying reference gene primers. Profiling relied on immunoSEQ multiplex PCR, and the TCRdb table lists in-frame clones only, not all of them. V and J calls and clone size are as listed in that table; D and trimming were resolved from the DNA. The sample records 250,000 or so clones, approximately 80% being singletons. Germline loops: CDR1 MDHEN, CDR2 SYDVKM. This CDR3 has 16 amino acids. The V and J ends lost 2 bases and 0 bases respectively, with 11 bases between them. Specimen: peripheral blood. The TCR sequence derives from a man in his 60s with acute or convalescent COVID-19. This rearrangement joins TRBV28 to TRBJ1-5, with D perhaps matching TRBD1 (5 bases). Here the CDR3 reads CASSLRTLYSNQPQHF. CDR3 DNA sequence: TGTGCCAGCAGTTTACGGACACTGTATAGCAATCAGCCCCAGCATTTT.